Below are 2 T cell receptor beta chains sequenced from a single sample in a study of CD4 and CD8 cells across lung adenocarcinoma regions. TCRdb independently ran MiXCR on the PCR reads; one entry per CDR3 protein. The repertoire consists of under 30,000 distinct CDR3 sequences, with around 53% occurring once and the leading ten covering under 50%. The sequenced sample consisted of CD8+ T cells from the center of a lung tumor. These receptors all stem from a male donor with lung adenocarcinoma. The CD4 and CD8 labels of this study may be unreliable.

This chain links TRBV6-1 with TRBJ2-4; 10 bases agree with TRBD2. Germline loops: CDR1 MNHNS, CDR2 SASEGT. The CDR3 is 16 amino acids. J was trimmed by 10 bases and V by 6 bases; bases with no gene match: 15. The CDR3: CASRESGGGVEEIQYF. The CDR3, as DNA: TGTGCCAGCAGGGAAAGCGGGGGGGGCGTAGAAGAGATTCAGTACTTC.

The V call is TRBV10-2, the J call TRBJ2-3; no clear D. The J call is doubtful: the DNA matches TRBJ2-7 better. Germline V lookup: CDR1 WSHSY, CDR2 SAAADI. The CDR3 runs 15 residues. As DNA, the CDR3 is TGCGCCAGCAGTGAGGGGCTGTGTGGGAAAAATACGCAGTACTTC. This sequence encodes CASSEGLCGKNTQYF.